Each of the 32 T cell receptor beta chains below was sequenced from the same sample in a study of T cell clusters in autoimmune cytopenias. Each sample's input was about 270 ng genomic DNA, 35,000 to 40,000 genome equivalents. TRB rearrangements were amplified by touch-down multiplex PCR with mixed TRB-A/B primers. From its re-call of the multiplex PCR reads, TCRdb lists each CDR3 protein once, without DNA. The table for this sample gives a few thousand distinct CDR3 sequences. The specimen was peripheral blood. All receptors derive from a human donor with an autoimmune cytopenia or autoimmune hepatitis (not recorded which).

This chain connects TRBV19 to TRBJ1-5. This CDR3 is built from 17 residues. CDR1 is LNHDA, CDR2 SQIVND, per germline (reference sequence). CDR3 sequence reads: CASSITDRSRRSQPQHF.

The rearrangement links TRBV5-1 to TRBJ2-5; no DNA is available, so the TRBD1 call from TCRdb remains unchecked. Germline loops: CDR1 SGHRS, CDR2 YFSETQ. The CDR3 consists of 14 residues. CDR3 amino acids: CASSLAGGLETQYF.

The chain is built from TRBV6-5 and TRBJ2-1; the D gene TCRdb calls, TRBD2, cannot be checked with no DNA. Germline values: CDR1 MNHEY, CDR2 SVGAGI. CDR3 size: 18 residues. CDR3 sequence: CASSDARLALTSYNEQFF.

This clonotype ranks as medium-sized in terms of frequency. This chain links TRBV11-1 with TRBJ2-4; TCRdb's D call of TRBD2 is untestable without DNA. There are 15 residues in the CDR3. The germline gives CDR1 SGHAT, CDR2 FQDESV (reference sequence). The CDR3 reads CASSNPGTSSDIQYF.

Judged by frequency, this clonotype is medium-sized. The CDR3: CAWTQGHGGELFF. The chain links TRBV30 to TRBJ2-2; without DNA, the TCRdb call of TRBD1 cannot be checked. CDR3 length: 13 amino acids. From germline, CDR1 is GTSNPN and CDR2 SVGIG (reference sequence).

CDR3 loop: CASSFADGTGGNYGYTF. This chain uses TRBV5-4 with TRBJ1-2; TCRdb proposes TRBD1, but this gene call is untestable without DNA. This CDR3 comprises 17 residues. Germline-derived CDR1 and CDR2 are SGHNT and YYREEE (reference sequence).

The CDR3 spells CASSLGSGNAQETQYF. The rearrangement joins TRBV5-1 to TRBJ2-5. In germline, CDR1 is SGHRS, CDR2 YFSETQ. The CDR3 has 16 amino acids.

The rearrangement uses TRBV6-2 or TRBV6-3 and TRBJ1-6; there is no DNA to check the TCRdb D call of TRBD1. This CDR3 contains 16 residues. Germline V gene lookup returns CDR1 MNHEY and CDR2 SVGEGT. The CDR3 sequence is CASSLDRGRGGSPLHF.

The chain carries TRBV30 and TRBJ1-2. CDR1 is GTSNPN, CDR2 SVGIG, per germline (reference sequence). This CDR3 is 12 amino acids long. CDR3 sequence: CAWSGLSYGYTF.

The gene calls are TRBV5-6 and TRBJ1-5; TCRdb lists TRBD1, though no DNA is available to test this call. The CDR3 runs to 15 residues. In germline, CDR1 is SGHDT, CDR2 YYEEEE. Here the CDR3 reads CASSLGRGENQPQHF.

This clonotype is classed as large by frequency. The chain recombines TRBV29-1 with TRBJ2-3; TCRdb's D gene call, TRBD1, goes unchecked for lack of DNA. The CDR3 spans 13 residues. Germline V gene lookup returns CDR1 SQVTM and CDR2 ANQGSEA. CDR3 in amino acids: CSALRRGADTQYF.

This clonotype is called medium-sized based on its frequency. The chain uses TRBV18 and TRBJ2-3; there is no DNA to check the TCRdb D call of TRBD1. The CDR3 loop spans 17 amino acids. Looked up from germline, CDR1 is KGHSH and CDR2 is LQKENI. CDR3 amino acids: CASSPPTGGASTDTQYF.

The V call is TRBV19, the J call TRBJ2-1; TCRdb designates TRBD2, a call that cannot be tested without DNA. CDR3 length: 17 amino acids. The V gene's germline CDR1 is LNHDA and CDR2 SQIVND (reference sequence). CDR3 region: CATTGTSSGGTYNEQFF.

This clonotype registers medium-sized by frequency. This CDR3 reads CASSTRSGGEKLFF. V and J are TRBV19 and TRBJ1-4; the TRBD1 assignment by TCRdb is unverifiable without DNA. Germline CDR1 LNHDA, CDR2 SQIVND (reference sequence). CDR3 size: 14 residues. Drawing the rest from reference TRBV19 and TRBJ1-4, the complete variable domain is DGGITQSPKYLFRKEGQNVTLSCEQNLNHDAMYWYRQDPGQGLRLIYYSQIVNDFQKGDIAEGYSVSREKKESFPLTVTSAQKNPTAFYLCASSTRSGGEKLFFGSGTQLSVL.

V and J are TRBV6-1 and TRBJ1-5; TCRdb lists TRBD1, though no DNA is available to test this call. This CDR3 contains 15 residues. Germline lookup yields CDR1 MNHNS and CDR2 SASEGT. This CDR3 is CASRAGADSNQPQHF.

In terms of frequency, this clonotype is medium-sized. J is TRBJ1-3 and V is TRBV29-1; the D gene TCRdb calls, TRBD1, cannot be checked with no DNA. The CDR3 consists of 15 residues. The germline V gene has CDR1 SQVTM and CDR2 ANQGSEA. The CDR3 sequence is CSISPGTGMGNTIYF.

By frequency, this clonotype registers medium-sized. The V gene is TRBV19, the J gene TRBJ2-1; TCRdb reports TRBD1, a call that lacks DNA to check it against. Germline V gene sequence: CDR1 LNHDA, CDR2 SQIVND (reference sequence). There are 15 residues in the CDR3. The CDR3 loop reads CASSNWGASRDEQFF.

This clonotype shows up as medium-sized by frequency. The chain uses TRBV29-1 and TRBJ2-5; TCRdb designates TRBD2, a call that cannot be tested without DNA. From germline, CDR1 is SQVTM and CDR2 ANQGSEA. The length of the CDR3 is 17 residues. CDR3 sequence: CSVGGLAGEGYQETQYF.

This clonotype is deemed medium-sized (0.01 to 0.1%) by its frequency. The CDR3 loop reads CASSSRRGELFF. The chain joins TRBV13 to TRBJ2-2; TCRdb reports TRBD1, a call that lacks DNA to check it against. Germline CDR1 and CDR2: PRHDT and FYEKMQ (reference sequence). The CDR3 consists of 12 residues.

The V and J genes are TRBV12-3 or TRBV12-4 and TRBJ1-3. This CDR3 is 12 amino acids long. The CDR3 loop reads CASSILGNTIYF.

According to its frequency, this clonotype is medium-sized. V and J are TRBV19 and TRBJ2-2; TCRdb proposes TRBD1, but this gene call is untestable without DNA. CDR3 length: 17 amino acids. Germline V lookup: CDR1 LNHDA, CDR2 SQIVND (reference sequence). The CDR3 loop is CASSIGTGGAGTGELFF.

This clonotype is deemed medium-sized by its frequency. J is TRBJ2-2 and V is TRBV27; TCRdb returns TRBD1, unconfirmable since there is no DNA. Germline V gene sequence: CDR1 MNHEY, CDR2 SMNVEV (reference sequence). The CDR3 has 15 residues. The CDR3 sequence is CASSVGQGDTGELFF.

CDR3 sequence: CASSYIGRELHNSPLHF. The J gene is TRBJ1-6, the V gene TRBV5-6. From germline, CDR1 is SGHDT and CDR2 YYEEEE. The CDR3 runs 17 residues.

In terms of frequency, this clonotype is medium-sized. The V and J genes are TRBV19 and TRBJ1-4; TCRdb picks TRBD1, but there is no DNA to check that call. CDR1 LNHDA and CDR2 SQIVND come from the germline V gene (reference sequence). The CDR3 length is 13 residues. The CDR3 is CATGGTGDEKLFF.

Judged by frequency, this clonotype is medium-sized. This rearrangement joins TRBV6-1 to TRBJ2-7; TCRdb selects TRBD2, and the lack of DNA leaves this call unchecked. CDR1 and CDR2 from the germline V gene are MNHNS and SASEGT. The CDR3 spans 19 residues. The CDR3 region is CASSHPGTSGGPLTYEQYF.

This clonotype registers medium-sized by frequency. The gene calls are TRBV19 and TRBJ2-5. In germline, CDR1 is LNHDA, CDR2 SQIVND (reference sequence). CDR3 length equals 13 residues. CDR3 protein: CASSIQISETQYF.

The chain joins TRBV27 to TRBJ2-6; TCRdb indicates TRBD1, and absent DNA this call remains unverified. Germline values: CDR1 MNHEY, CDR2 SMNVEV (reference sequence). There are 16 residues in the CDR3. The CDR3 is CASTYGRQGRANVLTF.

This clonotype is called medium-sized (0.01 to 0.1%) based on its frequency. The chain carries TRBV15 and TRBJ2-4; TCRdb names TRBD1, which stays unverified in the absence of DNA. The CDR3 length is 16 residues. From germline, CDR1 is LNHNV and CDR2 YYDKDF (reference sequence). The CDR3 sequence is CATSREWGGAQNIQYF.

The chain recombines TRBV19 with TRBJ1-5; as DNA is missing, the TRBD1 call by TCRdb cannot be tested. The CDR3 runs to 16 residues. Germline V gene sequence: CDR1 LNHDA, CDR2 SQIVND (reference sequence). The chain's CDR3 is CASSIAPSFGYQPQHF.

V gene TRBV19 combines with J gene TRBJ2-7; TCRdb gives TRBD1 as the D gene, but with no DNA this cannot be confirmed. This CDR3 comprises 17 residues. Germline V gives CDR1 LNHDA, CDR2 SQIVND (reference sequence). This CDR3 is CASSSSWTGDYSYEQYF.

This chain uses TRBV5-6 with TRBJ2-2; no DNA is available, so the TRBD2 call from TCRdb remains unchecked. Germline lookup yields CDR1 SGHDT and CDR2 YYEEEE. This CDR3 is 17 amino acids long. The CDR3 sequence is CASTGEGLAGLTGELFF.

The V call is TRBV5-6, the J call TRBJ2-7; the TCRdb D gene call, TRBD2, has no DNA to confirm it. Germline V gene sequence: CDR1 SGHDT, CDR2 YYEEEE. The length of the CDR3 is 15 residues. The chain's CDR3 is CASSPRPERCSEQYF.